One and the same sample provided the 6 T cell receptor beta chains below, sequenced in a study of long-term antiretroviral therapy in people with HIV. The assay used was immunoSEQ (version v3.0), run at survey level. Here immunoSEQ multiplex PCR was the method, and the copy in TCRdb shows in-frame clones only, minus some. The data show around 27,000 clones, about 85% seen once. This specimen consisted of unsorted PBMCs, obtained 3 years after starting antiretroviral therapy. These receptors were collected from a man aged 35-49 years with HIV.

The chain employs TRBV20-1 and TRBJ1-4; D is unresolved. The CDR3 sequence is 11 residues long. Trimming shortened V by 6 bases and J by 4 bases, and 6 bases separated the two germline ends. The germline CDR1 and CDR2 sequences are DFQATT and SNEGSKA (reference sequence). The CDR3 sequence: CSAQFNEKLFF. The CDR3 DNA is TGCAGTGCGCAGTTTAATGAAAAACTGTTTTTT.

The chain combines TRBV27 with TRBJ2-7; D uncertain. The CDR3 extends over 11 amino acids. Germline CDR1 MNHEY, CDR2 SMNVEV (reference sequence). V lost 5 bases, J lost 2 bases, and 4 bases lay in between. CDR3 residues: CASSDTYEQYF. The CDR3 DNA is TGTGCCAGCAGTGACACCTACGAGCAGTACTTC.

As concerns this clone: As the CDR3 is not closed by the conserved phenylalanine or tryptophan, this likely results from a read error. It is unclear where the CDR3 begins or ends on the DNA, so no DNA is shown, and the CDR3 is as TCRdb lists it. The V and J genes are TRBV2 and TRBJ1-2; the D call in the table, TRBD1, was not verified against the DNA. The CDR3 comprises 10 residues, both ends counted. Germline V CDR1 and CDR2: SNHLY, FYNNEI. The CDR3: CASSRNRDRL.

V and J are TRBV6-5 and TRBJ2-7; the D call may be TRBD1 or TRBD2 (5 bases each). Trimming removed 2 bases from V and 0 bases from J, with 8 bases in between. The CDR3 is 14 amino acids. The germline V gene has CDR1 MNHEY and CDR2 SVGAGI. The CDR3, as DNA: TGTGCCAGCAGTTACGGGACGAGCTCCTACGAGCAGTACTTC. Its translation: CASSYGTSSYEQYF.

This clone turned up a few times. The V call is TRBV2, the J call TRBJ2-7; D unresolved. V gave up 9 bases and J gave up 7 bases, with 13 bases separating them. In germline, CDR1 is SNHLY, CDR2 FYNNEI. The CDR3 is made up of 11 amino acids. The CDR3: CASSLGYEQYF. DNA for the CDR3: TGTGCCAGTTCATTGGGATATGAGCAGTACTTC.

The CDR3 DNA sequence: TGCAGCGTTGTAAAGGGGACAGGGATGAGATACAATGAGCAGTTCTTC. Translated, it gives CSVVKGTGMRYNEQFF. The rearrangement uses TRBV29-1 and TRBJ2-1, with TRBD1 matching over 9 bases. V lost 4 bases to trimming and J lost 4 bases; unmatched junction nucleotides: 11. The V gene's germline CDR1 is SQVTM and CDR2 ANQGSEA. CDR3 size: 16 residues.